The T cell receptor beta chain under discussion was sequenced for a study of CD8 T cells in Susac syndrome. TEMRA cells were FACS-enriched, with CD8+ and CD4+ T cells isolated negatively. Germline V CDR1 and CDR2: DFQATT, SNEGSKA (reference sequence). CDR3 length: 12 residues. Deletions cut 5 bases from V and 2 bases from J, with 9 bases between. Reverse transcription of roughly 0.5 to 1 ug RNA used random hexamers. A multiplex approach, immunoSEQ multiplex PCR, amplified TCR beta CDR3 across 54 Vbeta and 13 Jbeta. TCRdb fed the immunoSEQ multiplex PCR reads into MiXCR, producing one record per CDR3 protein. The table records 150,000 to 200,000 distinct CDR3 sequences, 90% to 95% of them present only once.

The chain combines TRBV20-1 with TRBJ1-1; D is unresolved. Sequenced input: CD4+ T cells from PBMCs. The TCR sequence derives from a human donor with multiple sclerosis. CDR3 coding DNA: TGCAGTGCTGGAAATAGTAACACTGAAGCTTTCTTT. It specifies CSAGNSNTEAFF.